This entry features one T cell receptor beta chain sequence. What it recognizes is unknown. The CDR3 has 17 residues. Trimming removed 2 bases from V and 4 bases from J; junction bases left unmatched: 9. CDR1 and CDR2 (germline): MGHRA, YSYEKL. The assay was immunoSEQ multiplex PCR, and TCRdb's table has in-frame clones only and misses some. The data show over 75,000 clones, approximately 85% seen once. The record originates from a study of T cell responses to AZD1222 COVID-19 vaccine. Study findings and constraints: Researchers took repertoire samples only after the peak T cell response had come. Variant regions that are unmutated are reportedly the target of nearly half of spike-specific TCRs.

The input for sequencing was peripheral blood, taken 28 days after the second AZD1222 dose. This chain joins TRBV4-1 and TRBJ1-5; TRBD1 aligns across 9 bases. The sequence was obtained from an adult who received the AZD1222 COVID-19 vaccine. CDR3 region: CASSQLYSDRGNQPQHF. In DNA form, the CDR3 reads TGCGCCAGCAGCCAACTGTATTCAGACAGGGGGAATCAGCCCCAGCATTTT.